The rows below give T cell receptor beta chains drawn from one sample of a study of cytomegalovirus exposure and HLA in healthy donors. Sequenced by immunoSEQ multiplex PCR; TCRdb stores in-frame clones only, minus some. The profile shows roughly 73,000 clones, 94% of them singletons. The sequenced material came from PBMCs. The source of these receptors is a young man in good health and CMV-seropositive. Both conserved end residues are trimmed from each CDR3.

v_call cdr3_aa
TRBV28 ASGGTANYGYT
TRBV11-3 ASSLGARAATEAF
TRBV28 ASSSLAGGQETQY
TRBV4-1 ASSQEPTSGSEGGELF
TRBV5-1 ASSPGGLGNNEQF
TRBV28 ASSHRARQF
TRBV10-3 ASQGFLDTGELF
TRBV28 ASSLAGPSYNEQF
TRBV7-9 ASSLGAAGELF
TRBV5-5 ASSIVSGGNIQY